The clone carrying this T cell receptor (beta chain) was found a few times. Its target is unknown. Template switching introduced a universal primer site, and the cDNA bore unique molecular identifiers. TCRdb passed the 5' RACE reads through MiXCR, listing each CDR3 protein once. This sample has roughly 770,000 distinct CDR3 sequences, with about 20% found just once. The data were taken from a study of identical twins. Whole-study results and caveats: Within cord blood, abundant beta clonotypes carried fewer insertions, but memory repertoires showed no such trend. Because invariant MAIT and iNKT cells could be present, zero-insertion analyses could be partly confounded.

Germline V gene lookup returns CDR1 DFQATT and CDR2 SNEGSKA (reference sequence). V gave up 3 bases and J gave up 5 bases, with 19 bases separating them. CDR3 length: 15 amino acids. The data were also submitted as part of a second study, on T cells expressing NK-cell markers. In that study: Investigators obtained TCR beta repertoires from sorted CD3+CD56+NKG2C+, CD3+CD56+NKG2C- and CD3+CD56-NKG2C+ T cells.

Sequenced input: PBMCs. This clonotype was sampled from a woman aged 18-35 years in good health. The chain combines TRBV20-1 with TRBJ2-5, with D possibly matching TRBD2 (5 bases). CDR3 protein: CSASRELVVGETQYF. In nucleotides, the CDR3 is TGCAGTGCTAGTAGGGAGCTAGTGGTTGGGGAGACCCAGTACTTC.